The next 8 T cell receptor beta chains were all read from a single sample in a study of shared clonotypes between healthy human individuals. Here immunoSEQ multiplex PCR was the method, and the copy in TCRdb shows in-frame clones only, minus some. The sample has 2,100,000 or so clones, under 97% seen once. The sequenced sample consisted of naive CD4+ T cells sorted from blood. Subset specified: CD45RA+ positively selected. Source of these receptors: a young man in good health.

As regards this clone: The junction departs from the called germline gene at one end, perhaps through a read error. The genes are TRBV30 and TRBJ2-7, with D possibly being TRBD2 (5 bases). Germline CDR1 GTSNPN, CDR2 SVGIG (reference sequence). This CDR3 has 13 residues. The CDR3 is CAWSGLLNGNPTF. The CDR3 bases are TGTGCCTGGAGTGGACTTCTCAACGGGAACCCTACCTTC.

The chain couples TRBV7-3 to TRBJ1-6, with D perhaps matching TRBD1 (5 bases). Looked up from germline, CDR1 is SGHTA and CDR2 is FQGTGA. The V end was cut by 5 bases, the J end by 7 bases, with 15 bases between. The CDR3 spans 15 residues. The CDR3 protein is CASSPGRGRNSPLHF. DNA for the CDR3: TGTGCCAGCAGCCCGGGACGGGGGAGGAATTCACCCCTCCACTTT.

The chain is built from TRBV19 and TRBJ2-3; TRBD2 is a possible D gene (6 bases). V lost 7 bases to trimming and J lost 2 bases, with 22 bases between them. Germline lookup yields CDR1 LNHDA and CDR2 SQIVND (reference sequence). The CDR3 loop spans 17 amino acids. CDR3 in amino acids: CASMRTRGSSATDTQYF. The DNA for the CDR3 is TGTGCCAGTATGAGGACCCGGGGGAGTTCCGCCACAGATACGCAGTATTTT.

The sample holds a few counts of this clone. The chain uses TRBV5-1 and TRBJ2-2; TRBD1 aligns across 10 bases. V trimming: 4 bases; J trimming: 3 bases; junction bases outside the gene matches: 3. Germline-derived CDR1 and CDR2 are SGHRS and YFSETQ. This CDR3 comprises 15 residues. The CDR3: CASSRGQGYTGELFF. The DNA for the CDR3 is TGCGCCAGCAGCCGGGGACAGGGGTACACCGGGGAGCTGTTTTTT.

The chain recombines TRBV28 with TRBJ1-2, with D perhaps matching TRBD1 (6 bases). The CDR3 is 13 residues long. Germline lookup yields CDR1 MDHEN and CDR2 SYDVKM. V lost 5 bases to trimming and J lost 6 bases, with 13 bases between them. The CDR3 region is CASSTQGPHGYTF. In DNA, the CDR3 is TGTGCCAGCAGTACCCAGGGGCCTCATGGCTACACCTTC.

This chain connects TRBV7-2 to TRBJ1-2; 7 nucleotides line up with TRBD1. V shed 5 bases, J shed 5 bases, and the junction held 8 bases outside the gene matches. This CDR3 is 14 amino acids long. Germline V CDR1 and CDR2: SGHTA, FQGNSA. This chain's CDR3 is CASSRDSPIYGYTF. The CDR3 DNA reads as TGTGCCAGCAGCCGGGACAGCCCCATATATGGCTACACCTTC.

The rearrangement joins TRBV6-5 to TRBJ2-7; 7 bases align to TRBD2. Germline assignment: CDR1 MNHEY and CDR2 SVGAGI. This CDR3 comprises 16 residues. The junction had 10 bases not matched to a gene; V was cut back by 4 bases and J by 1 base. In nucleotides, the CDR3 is TGTGCCAGCAGTTCATCTCTCGCGGGAGTATCCTACGAGCAGTACTTC. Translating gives CASSSSLAGVSYEQYF.

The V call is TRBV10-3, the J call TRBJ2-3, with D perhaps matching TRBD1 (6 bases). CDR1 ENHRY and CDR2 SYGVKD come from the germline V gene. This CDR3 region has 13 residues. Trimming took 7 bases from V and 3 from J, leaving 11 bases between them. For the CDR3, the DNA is TGTGCCATCAATACTCAGGGGACAGATACGCAGTATTTT. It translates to CAINTQGTDTQYF.